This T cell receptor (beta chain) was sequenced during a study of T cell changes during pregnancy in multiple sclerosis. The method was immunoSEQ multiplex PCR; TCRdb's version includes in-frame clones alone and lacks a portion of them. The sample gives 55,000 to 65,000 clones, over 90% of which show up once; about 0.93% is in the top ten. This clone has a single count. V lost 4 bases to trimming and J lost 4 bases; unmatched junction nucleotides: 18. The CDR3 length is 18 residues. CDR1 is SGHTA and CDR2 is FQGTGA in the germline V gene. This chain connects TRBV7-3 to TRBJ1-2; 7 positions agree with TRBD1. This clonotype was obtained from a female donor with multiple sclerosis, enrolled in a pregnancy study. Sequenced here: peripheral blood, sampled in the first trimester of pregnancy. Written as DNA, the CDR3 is TGTGCCAGCAGCTCGACTCCCGGGACAGACACGGCATTCTATGGCTACACCTTC. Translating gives CASSSTPGTDTAFYGYTF.